This passage covers 13 T cell receptor beta chains from one sample sequenced in a study of shared clonotypes between healthy human individuals. Assay used: immunoSEQ multiplex PCR; TCRdb lists only in-frame clones, some missing. The repertoire has 2 million to 2.5 million clones, 80% to 95% of them found once; the top ten carry more than 0.35%. Sequencing used naive CD4+ T cells from PBMCs. Subset specified: CD45RA+ positively selected. The receptors here all came from a man younger than 35 in good health. Some clones in this sample may be carry-over from other donors' samples.

The V gene is TRBV7-7, the J gene TRBJ2-3, with D maybe TRBD2 (6 bases). CDR1 and CDR2 from the germline V gene are SSHAT and FNYEAQ (reference sequence). V was cut by 5 bases and J by 1 base, with 10 bases left in between. The CDR3 loop spans 14 amino acids. CDR3 nucleotide sequence: TGTGCCAGCAGCGCGGGGTGGGGCACAGATACGCAGTATTTT. Its translation is CASSAGWGTDTQYF.

V and J are TRBV6-4 and TRBJ2-1; D may be TRBD1 or TRBD2 (6 bases each). Germline V gives CDR1 MRHNA, CDR2 SNTAGT. The CDR3 contains 13 residues. Trimming stripped 4 bases from V and 9 bases from J, with 13 bases between. The CDR3 is CASSVEGGSEQFF. DNA of the CDR3: TGTGCCAGCAGTGTCGAGGGGGGCAGTGAGCAGTTCTTC.

The chain recombines TRBV2 with TRBJ2-2; possibly TRBD2 for D (6 bases). This CDR3 contains 15 residues. Per germline, CDR1 SNHLY and CDR2 FYNNEI. V dropped 3 bases and J dropped 4 bases, with 12 bases sitting between them. The CDR3 region has the DNA TGTGCCAGCAGTGAGCGGGGAGGACGCACCGGGGAGCTGTTTTTT. The encoded protein is CASSERGGRTGELFF.

The gene calls are TRBV19 and TRBJ2-3, with D unclear. Germline assignment: CDR1 LNHDA and CDR2 SQIVND (reference sequence). The V gene lost 0 bases and the J gene lost 9 bases, with 7 bases spanning the gap. This CDR3 comprises 12 residues. The CDR3, as DNA: TGTGCCAGTAGTATAGACGGGCGGACGCAGTATTTT. This sequence encodes CASSIDGRTQYF.

The chain joins TRBV5-4 to TRBJ2-7, with unresolved D. Trimming stripped 5 bases from V and 6 bases from J, with 12 bases between. In germline, CDR1 is SGHNT, CDR2 YYREEE (reference sequence). There are 12 residues in the CDR3. CDR3 region: CASSSMASEQYF. CDR3 coding DNA: TGTGCCAGCAGTTCGATGGCCAGCGAGCAGTACTTC.

The V and J genes are TRBV6-1 and TRBJ2-5, with D possibly being TRBD1 (6 bases). The DNA end is a closer match to TRBJ2-7, so the J assignment may be wrong. Germline-derived CDR1 and CDR2 are MNHNS and SASEGT. The CDR3 is 16 amino acids. The CDR3 is CASSEALGTRTYEQYF. The CDR3 bases are TGTGCCAGCAGTGAAGCCTTAGGGACACGTACCTACGAGCAGTACTTC.

J is TRBJ2-5 and V is TRBV5-4, with D perhaps assigned TRBD1 or TRBD2 (5 bases each). The CDR3 sequence is 15 residues long. V dropped 0 bases and J dropped 3 bases, with 12 bases sitting between them. Germline V gene lookup returns CDR1 SGHNT and CDR2 YYREEE (reference sequence). The CDR3 sequence: CASSLVGRLEETQYF. The CDR3 bases are TGTGCCAGCAGCTTGGTGGGACGGTTGGAAGAGACCCAGTACTTC.

The V gene is TRBV27, the J gene TRBJ1-2; TRBD1 agrees at 8 bases. V lost 6 bases, J lost 4 bases, and 10 bases stayed unmatched. CDR1 MNHEY and CDR2 SMNVEV come from the germline V gene (reference sequence). CDR3 length: 15 residues. CDR3 coding DNA: TGTGCCAGCAGCCCGGGGATCGGACAGGGCTATGGCTACACCTTC. It translates to CASSPGIGQGYGYTF.

This sequence joins TRBV6-1 and TRBJ2-3, with D tentatively TRBD2 (6 bases). Trimming removed 1 base from V and 0 bases from J, with 17 bases in between. The germline CDR1 and CDR2 sequences are MNHNS and SASEGT. CDR3 length equals 18 residues. The CDR3 coding sequence is TGTGCCAGCAGTGAAGGTTTTTCGGCGGGACTTAGCACAGATACGCAGTATTTT. Translation: CASSEGFSAGLSTDTQYF.

The chain combines TRBV6-1 with TRBJ2-5, with D unclear. With 2 bases removed from V and 1 base from J, the gap between germline ends came to 5 bases. Germline V gene sequence: CDR1 MNHNS, CDR2 SASEGT. The CDR3 contains 13 residues. For the CDR3, the DNA is TGTGCCAGCAGTGAATCGAGCCAAGAGACCCAGTACTTC. Translation: CASSESSQETQYF.

The V and J genes are TRBV6-1 and TRBJ1-6, with unresolved D. Germline CDR1 is MNHNS and CDR2 is SASEGT. This CDR3 contains 12 residues. V was trimmed by 8 bases and J by 13 bases, leaving 15 bases between them. Here the CDR3 reads CASYTMGSPLHF. The CDR3, as DNA: TGTGCCAGCTATACAATGGGTTCCCCCCTCCACTTT.

V gene TRBV5-1 combines with J gene TRBJ1-1; D unresolved. Germline loops: CDR1 SGHRS, CDR2 YFSETQ. V was shortened by 5 bases and J by 4 bases, with 15 bases between the two germline ends. This CDR3 spans 14 amino acids. The CDR3 loop reads CASRESVRGTEAFF. CDR3 bases: TGCGCCAGCAGGGAATCAGTCCGGGGCACTGAAGCTTTCTTT.

The genes are TRBV5-1 and TRBJ2-2; a possible D gene is TRBD2 (5 bases). Between the trimmed V and J ends, which lost 4 bases and 4 bases, there was a span of 17 bases. The CDR3 covers 16 residues. Germline CDR1 reads SGHRS; CDR2 reads YFSETQ. Written as DNA, the CDR3 is TGCGCCAGCAGCAAGGACTCCGCAAAAGGCACCGGGGAGCTGTTTTTT. Its translation is CASSKDSAKGTGELFF.